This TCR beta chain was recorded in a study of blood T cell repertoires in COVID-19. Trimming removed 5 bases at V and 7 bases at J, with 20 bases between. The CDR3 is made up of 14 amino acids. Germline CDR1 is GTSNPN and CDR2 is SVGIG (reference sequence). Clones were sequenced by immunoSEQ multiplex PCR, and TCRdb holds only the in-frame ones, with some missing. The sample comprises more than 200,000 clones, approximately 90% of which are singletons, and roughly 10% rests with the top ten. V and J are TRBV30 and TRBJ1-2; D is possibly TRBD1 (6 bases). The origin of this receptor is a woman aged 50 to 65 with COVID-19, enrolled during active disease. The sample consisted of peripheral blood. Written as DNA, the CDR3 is TGTGCCTGGGTTAAGAACAGGGTTATTGGTGGCTACACCTTC. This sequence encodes CAWVKNRVIGGYTF.